These T cell receptor beta chains were read from a single sample in a study of type 1 and type 2 diabetes patients. Via MiXCR, TCRdb re-called the multiplex PCR reads, giving one row per CDR3 protein. The sample has under 300,000 distinct CDR3 sequences; over 45% are singletons. Sequenced input: peripheral blood mononuclear cells (PBMCs). The receptors stem from a man aged 18 to 30 with type 2 diabetes. CDR3s include the opening cysteine and the closing phenylalanine or tryptophan. Fields, in order: D gene, J gene, V gene, CDR3 protein, CDR3 DNA. D genes are given only for firm matches.

d_call: -
j_call: TRBJ2-7
v_call: TRBV10-3
cdr3_aa: CASSIIPSREQYF
cdr3_nt: TGTGCCAGCAGTATAATCCCCTCTCGCGAGCAGTACTTC